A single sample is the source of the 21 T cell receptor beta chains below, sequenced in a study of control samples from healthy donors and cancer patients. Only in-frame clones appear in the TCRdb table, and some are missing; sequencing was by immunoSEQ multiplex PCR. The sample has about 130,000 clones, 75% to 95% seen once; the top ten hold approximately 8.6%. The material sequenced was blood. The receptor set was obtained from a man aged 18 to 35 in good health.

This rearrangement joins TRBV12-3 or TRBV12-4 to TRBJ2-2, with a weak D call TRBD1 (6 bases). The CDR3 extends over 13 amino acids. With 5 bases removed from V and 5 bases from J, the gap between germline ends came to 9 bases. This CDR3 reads CASSLQGTGELFF. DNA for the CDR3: TGTGCCAGCAGTCTACAGGGAACCGGGGAGCTGTTTTTT.

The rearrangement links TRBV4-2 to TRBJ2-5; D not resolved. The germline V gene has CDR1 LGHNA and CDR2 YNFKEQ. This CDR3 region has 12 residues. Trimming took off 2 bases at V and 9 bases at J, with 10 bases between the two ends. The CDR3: CASSQWGTSQYF. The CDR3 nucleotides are TGTGCCAGCAGCCAATGGGGAACCTCCCAGTACTTC.

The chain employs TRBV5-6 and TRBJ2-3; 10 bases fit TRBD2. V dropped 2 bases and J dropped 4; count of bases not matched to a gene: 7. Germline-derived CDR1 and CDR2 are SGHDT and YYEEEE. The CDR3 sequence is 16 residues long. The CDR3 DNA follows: TGTGCCAGCAGCTTTGGGCCTAGCGGGGGTTCAGATACGCAGTATTTT. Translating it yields CASSFGPSGGSDTQYF. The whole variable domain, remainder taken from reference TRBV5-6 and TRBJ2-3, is DAGVTQSPTHLIKTRGQQVTLRCSPKSGHDTVSWYQQALGQGPQFIFQYYEEEERQRGNFPDRFSGHQFPNYSSELNVNALLLGDSALYLCASSFGPSGGSDTQYFGPGTRLTVL.

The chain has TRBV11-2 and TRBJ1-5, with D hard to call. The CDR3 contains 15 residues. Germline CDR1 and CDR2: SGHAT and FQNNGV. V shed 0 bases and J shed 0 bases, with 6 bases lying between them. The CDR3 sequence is CASSLEGYSNQPQHF. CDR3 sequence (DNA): TGTGCCAGCAGCTTAGAAGGGTATAGCAATCAGCCCCAGCATTTT.

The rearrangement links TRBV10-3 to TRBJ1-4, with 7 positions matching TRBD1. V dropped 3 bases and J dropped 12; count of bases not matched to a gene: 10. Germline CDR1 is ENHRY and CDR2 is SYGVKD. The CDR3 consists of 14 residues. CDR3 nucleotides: TGTGCCATCAGTGATAGGACAGGTACTGAGGAACTGTTTTTT. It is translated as CAISDRTGTEELFF.

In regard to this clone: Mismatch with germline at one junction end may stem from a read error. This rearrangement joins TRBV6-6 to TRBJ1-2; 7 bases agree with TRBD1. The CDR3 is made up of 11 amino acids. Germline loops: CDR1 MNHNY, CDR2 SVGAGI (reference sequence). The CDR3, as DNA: TGTGCCGGCAGGGACAGCTATGGCTACACCTTC. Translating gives CAGRDSYGYTF.

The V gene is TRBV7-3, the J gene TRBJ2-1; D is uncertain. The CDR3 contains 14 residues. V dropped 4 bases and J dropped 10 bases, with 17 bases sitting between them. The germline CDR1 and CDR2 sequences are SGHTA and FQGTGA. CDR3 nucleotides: TGTGCCAGCAGCTCCCAAAGGGCCCTCAGCGAGCAGTTCTTC. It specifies CASSSQRALSEQFF.

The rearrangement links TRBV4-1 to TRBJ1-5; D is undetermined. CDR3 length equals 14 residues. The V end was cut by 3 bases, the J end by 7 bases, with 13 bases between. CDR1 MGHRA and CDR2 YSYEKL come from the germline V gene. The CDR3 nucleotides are TGCGCCAGCAGCCATGGGCAGGATGGCCAGCCCCAGCATTTT. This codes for CASSHGQDGQPQHF.

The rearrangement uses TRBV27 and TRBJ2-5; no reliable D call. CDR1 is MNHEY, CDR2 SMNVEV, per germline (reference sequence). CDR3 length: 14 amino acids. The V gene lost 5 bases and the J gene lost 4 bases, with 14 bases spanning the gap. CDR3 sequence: CASSPIGHSETQYF. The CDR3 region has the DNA TGTGCCAGCAGTCCAATAGGGCACTCAGAGACCCAGTACTTC.

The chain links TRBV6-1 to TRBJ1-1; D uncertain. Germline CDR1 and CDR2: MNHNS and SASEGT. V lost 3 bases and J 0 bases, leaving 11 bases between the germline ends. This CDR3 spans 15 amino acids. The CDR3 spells CASSERQPMNTEAFF. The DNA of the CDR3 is TGTGCCAGCAGTGAGAGGCAGCCAATGAACACTGAAGCTTTCTTT.

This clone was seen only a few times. The CDR3 region has the DNA TGTGCCGCCGGACCGCCGGGGGCCTATGGCTACACCTTC. Translation gives CAAGPPGAYGYTF. The chain couples TRBV30 to TRBJ1-2; perhaps TRBD1 as D (6 bases). This CDR3 region has 13 residues. V dropped 8 bases and J dropped 4 bases, with 17 bases sitting between them. Germline V gene data show CDR1 as GTSNPN and CDR2 as SVGIG (reference sequence). Full variable domain (remainder filled in from reference TRBV30 and TRBJ1-2): SQTIHQWPATLVQPVGSPLSLECTVEGTSNPNLYWYRQAAGRGLQLLFYSVGIGQISSEVPQNLSASRPQDRQFILSSKKLLLSDSGFYLCAAGPPGAYGYTFGSGTRLTVV.

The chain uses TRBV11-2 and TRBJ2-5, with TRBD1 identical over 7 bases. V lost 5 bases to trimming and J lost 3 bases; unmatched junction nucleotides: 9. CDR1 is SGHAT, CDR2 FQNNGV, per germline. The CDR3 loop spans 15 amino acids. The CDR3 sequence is CASSARDRNKETQYF. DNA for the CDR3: TGTGCCAGCAGCGCCCGGGACAGAAATAAAGAGACCCAGTACTTC.

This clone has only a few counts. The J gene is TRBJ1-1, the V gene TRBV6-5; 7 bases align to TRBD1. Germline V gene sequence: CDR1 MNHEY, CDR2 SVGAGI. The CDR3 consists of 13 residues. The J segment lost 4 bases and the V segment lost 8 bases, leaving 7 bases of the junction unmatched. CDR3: CASRPPGGTEAFF. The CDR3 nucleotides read TGTGCCAGCCGACCTCCAGGGGGCACTGAAGCTTTCTTT.

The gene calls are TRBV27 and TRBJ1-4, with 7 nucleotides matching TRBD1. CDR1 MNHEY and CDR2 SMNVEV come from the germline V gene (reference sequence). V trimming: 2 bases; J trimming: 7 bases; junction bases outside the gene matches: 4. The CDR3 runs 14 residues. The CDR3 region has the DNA TGTGCCAGCAGTTTAATCAGGGGGAGTGAAAAACTGTTTTTT. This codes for CASSLIRGSEKLFF.

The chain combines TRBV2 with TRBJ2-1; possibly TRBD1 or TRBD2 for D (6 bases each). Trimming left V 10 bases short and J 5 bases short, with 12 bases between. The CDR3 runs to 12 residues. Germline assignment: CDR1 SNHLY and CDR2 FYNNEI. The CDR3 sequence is CATRGRNNEQFF. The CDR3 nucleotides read TGTGCCACCCGGGGGCGGAACAATGAGCAGTTCTTC.

The CDR3: CSVEDSGAGDTSTNEKLFF. The CDR3 DNA reads as TGCAGCGTTGAAGATTCCGGGGCAGGGGATACCTCAACTAATGAAAAACTGTTTTTT. The chain couples TRBV29-1 to TRBJ1-4, with D maybe TRBD1 (6 bases). This CDR3 spans 19 amino acids. V gave up 0 bases and J gave up 0 bases, with 20 bases separating them. CDR1 and CDR2 from the germline V gene are SQVTM and ANQGSEA.

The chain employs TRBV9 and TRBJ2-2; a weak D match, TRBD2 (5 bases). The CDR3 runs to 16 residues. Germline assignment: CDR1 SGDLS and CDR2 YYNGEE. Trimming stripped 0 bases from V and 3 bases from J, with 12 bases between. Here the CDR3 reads CASSVEGAWDTGELFF. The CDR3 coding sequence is TGTGCCAGCAGCGTAGAGGGAGCATGGGACACCGGGGAGCTGTTTTTT.

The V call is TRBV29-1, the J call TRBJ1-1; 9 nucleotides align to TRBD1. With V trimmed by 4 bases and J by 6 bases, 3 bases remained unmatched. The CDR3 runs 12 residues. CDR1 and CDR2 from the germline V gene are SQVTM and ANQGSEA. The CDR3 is CSVADRGAEAFF. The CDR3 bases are TGCAGCGTTGCAGACAGGGGGGCTGAAGCTTTCTTT.

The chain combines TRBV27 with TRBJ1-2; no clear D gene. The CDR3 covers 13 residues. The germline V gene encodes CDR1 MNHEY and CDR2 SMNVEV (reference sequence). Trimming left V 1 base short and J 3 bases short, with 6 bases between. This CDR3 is CASSLYGDYGYTF. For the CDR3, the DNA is TGTGCCAGCAGTTTATATGGGGACTATGGCTACACCTTC.

CDR3 bases: TGCAGTGCTAGTTCTAGCGGGGACTCCTACGAGCAGTACTTC. As protein: CSASSSGDSYEQYF. The chain combines TRBV20-1 with TRBJ2-7; 9 bases are shared with TRBD2. The J segment lost 0 bases and the V segment lost 3 bases, leaving 3 bases of the junction unmatched. CDR1 and CDR2 (germline): DFQATT, SNEGSKA (reference sequence). The CDR3 consists of 14 residues.

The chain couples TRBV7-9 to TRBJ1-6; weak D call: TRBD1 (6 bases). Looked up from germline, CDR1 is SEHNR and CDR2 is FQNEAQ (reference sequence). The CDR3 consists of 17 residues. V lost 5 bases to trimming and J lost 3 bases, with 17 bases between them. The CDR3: CASSPLDSEFYNSPLHF. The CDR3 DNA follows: TGTGCCAGCAGCCCACTGGACAGCGAATTCTATAATTCACCCCTCCACTTT.